This T cell receptor (beta chain) was observed in a study of identical twins. Study-level points and caveats: Models underestimated TCR alpha sharing (out-of-frame) in monozygotic twins. Instead of following the same donors, the conclusions were based on cross-sectional statistical analysis.

A universal primer site arose from template switching, and cDNA bore unique molecular identifiers. Using its own MiXCR run on the 5' RACE reads, TCRdb lists one record per CDR3 protein. Seen here are under 1 million distinct CDR3 sequences, 9% to 15% observed once, and the top ten hold around 1.6%. As concerns this clonotype: Its antigen is as yet unknown.

The V and J ends lost 1 base and 2 bases respectively, with 12 bases between them. Germline CDR1 reads SGHDT; CDR2 reads YYEEEE. The length of the CDR3 is 15 residues. The same sample was also used in a study of yellow fever vaccine responses in identical twins.

This TCR derives from a woman between 18 and 29 years old in good health. The specimen sequenced was PBMCs. V usage is TRBV5-6 and J usage is TRBJ1-2, with D unresolved. As DNA, the CDR3 is TGTGCCAGCAGCTTGTTCGCGTGGGGAAACTATGGCTACACCTTC. Translating gives CASSLFAWGNYGYTF.